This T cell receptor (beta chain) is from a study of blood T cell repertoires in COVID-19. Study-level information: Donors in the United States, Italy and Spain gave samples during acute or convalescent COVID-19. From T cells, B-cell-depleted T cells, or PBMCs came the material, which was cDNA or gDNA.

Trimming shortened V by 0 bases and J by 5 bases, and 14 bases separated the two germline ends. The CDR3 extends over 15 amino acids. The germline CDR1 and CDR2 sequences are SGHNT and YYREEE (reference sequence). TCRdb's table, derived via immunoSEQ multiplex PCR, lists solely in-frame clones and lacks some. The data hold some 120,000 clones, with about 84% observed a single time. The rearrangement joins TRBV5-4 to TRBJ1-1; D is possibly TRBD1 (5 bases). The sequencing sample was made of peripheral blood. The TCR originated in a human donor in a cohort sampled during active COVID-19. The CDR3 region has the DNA TGTGCCAGCAGCTTGGGGGCAGGGATGGTAACTGAAGCTTTCTTT. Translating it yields CASSLGAGMVTEAFF. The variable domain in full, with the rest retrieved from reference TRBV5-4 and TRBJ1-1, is ETGVTQSPTHLIKTRGQQVTLRCSSQSGHNTVSWYQQALGQGPQFIFQYYREEENGRGNFPPRFSGLQFPNYSSELNVNALELDDSALYLCASSLGAGMVTEAFFGQGTRLTVV.